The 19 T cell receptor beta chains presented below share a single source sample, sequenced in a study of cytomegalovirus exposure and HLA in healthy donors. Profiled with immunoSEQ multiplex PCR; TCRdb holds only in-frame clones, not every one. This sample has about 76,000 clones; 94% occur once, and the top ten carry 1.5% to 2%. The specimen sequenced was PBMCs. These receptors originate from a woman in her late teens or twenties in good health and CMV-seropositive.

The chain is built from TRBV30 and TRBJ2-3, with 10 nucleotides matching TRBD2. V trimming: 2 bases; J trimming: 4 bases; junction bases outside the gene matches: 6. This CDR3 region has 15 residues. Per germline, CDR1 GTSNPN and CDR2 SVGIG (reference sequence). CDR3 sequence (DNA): TGTGCCTGGAGTCGCGCTAGCGGGAGCGCAGATACGCAGTATTTT. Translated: CAWSRASGSADTQYF.

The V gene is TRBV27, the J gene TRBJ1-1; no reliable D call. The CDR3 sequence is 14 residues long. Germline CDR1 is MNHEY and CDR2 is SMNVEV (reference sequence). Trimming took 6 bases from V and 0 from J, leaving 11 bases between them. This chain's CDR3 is CASSSAGMNTEAFF. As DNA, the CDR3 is TGTGCCAGCAGCTCTGCGGGCATGAACACTGAAGCTTTCTTT.

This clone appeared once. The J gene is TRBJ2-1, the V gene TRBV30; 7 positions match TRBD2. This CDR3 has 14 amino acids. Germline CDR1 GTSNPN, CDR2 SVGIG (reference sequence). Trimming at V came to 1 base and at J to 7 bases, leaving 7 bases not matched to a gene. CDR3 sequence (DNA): TGTGCCTGGAGTGGGGGGAGGGCCGGGAATGAGCAGTTCTTC. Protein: CAWSGGRAGNEQFF.

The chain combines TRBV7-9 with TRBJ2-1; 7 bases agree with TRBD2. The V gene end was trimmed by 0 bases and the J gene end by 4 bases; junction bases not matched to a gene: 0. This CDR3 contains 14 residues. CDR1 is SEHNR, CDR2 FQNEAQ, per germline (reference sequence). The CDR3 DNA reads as TGTGCCAGCAGCTTAGCGGGAGGGTACAATGAGCAGTTCTTC. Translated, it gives CASSLAGGYNEQFF.

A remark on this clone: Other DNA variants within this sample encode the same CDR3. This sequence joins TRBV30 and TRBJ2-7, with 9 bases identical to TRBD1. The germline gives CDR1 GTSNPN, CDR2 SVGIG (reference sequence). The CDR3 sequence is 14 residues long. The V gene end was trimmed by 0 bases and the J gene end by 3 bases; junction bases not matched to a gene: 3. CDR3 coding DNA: TGTGCCTGGAGTGTACGGACAGGGGTCTACGAGCAGTACTTC. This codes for CAWSVRTGVYEQYF.

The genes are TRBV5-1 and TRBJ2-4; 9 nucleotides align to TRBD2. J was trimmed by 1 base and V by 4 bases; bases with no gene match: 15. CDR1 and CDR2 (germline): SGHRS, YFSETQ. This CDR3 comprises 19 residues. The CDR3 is CASSANPGLAGEAKNIQYF. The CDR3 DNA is TGCGCCAGCAGCGCTAATCCGGGACTAGCTGGTGAGGCCAAAAACATTCAGTACTTC.

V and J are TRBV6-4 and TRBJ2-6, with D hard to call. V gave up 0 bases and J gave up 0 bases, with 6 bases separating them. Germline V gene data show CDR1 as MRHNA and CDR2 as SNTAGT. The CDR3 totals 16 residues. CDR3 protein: CASSDSADSGANVLTF. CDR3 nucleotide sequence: TGTGCCAGCAGTGACTCGGCAGACTCTGGGGCCAACGTCCTGACTTTC.

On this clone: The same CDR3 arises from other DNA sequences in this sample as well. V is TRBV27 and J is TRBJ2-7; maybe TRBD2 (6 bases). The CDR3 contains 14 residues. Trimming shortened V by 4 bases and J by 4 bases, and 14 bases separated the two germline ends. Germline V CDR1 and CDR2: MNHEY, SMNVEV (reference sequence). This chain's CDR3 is CASSSGTGLYEQYF. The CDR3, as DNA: TGTGCCAGCAGTTCCGGGACTGGACTTTACGAGCAGTACTTC.

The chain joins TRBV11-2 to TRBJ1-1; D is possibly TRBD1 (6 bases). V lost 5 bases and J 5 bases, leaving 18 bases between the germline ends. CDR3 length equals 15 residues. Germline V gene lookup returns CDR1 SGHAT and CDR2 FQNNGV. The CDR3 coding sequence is TGTGCCAGCAGCCCCATGGTGGGGGCGTGGACTGAAGCTTTCTTT. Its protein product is CASSPMVGAWTEAFF.

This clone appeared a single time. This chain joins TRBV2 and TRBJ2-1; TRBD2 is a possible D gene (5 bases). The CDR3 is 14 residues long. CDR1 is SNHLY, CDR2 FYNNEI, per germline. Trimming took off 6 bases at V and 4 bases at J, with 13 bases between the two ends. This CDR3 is CASSVSGGYNEQFF. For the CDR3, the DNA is TGTGCCAGCAGCGTTAGTGGAGGATACAATGAGCAGTTCTTC.

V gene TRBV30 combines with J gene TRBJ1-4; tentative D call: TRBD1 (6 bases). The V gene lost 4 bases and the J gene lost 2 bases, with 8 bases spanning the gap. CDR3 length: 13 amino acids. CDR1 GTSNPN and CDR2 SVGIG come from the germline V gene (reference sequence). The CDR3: CAWNDRTNEKLFF. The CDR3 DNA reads TGTGCCTGGAACGACAGGACTAATGAAAAACTGTTTTTT. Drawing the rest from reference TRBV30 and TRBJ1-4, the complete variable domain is SQTIHQWPATLVQPVGSPLSLECTVEGTSNPNLYWYRQAAGRGLQLLFYSVGIGQISSEVPQNLSASRPQDRQFILSSKKLLLSDSGFYLCAWNDRTNEKLFFGSGTQLSVL.

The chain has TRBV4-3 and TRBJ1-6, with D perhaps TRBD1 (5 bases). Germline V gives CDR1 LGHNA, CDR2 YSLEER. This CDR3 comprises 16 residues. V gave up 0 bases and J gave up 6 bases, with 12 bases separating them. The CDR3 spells CASSQEGQGSNSPLHF. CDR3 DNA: TGCGCCAGCAGCCAAGAGGGTCAGGGATCTAATTCACCCCTCCACTTT.

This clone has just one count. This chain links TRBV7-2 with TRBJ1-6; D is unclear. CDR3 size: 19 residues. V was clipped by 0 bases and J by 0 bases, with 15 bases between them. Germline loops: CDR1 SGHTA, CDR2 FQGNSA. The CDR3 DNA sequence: TGTGCCAGCAGCTTAGCACAGATAACTCCGAGCTCCTATAATTCACCCCTCCACTTT. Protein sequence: CASSLAQITPSSYNSPLHF.

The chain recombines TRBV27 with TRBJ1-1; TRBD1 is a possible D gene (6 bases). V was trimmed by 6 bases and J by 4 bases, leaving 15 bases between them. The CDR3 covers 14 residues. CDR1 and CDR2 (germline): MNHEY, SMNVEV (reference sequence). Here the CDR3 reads CASSVGGGSTEAFF. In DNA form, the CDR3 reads TGTGCCAGCAGCGTCGGGGGCGGGAGCACTGAAGCTTTCTTT.

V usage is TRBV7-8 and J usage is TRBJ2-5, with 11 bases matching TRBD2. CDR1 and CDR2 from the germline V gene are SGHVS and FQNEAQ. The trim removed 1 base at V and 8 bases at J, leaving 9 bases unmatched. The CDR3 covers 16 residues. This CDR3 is CASSLGRVLAGVTQYF. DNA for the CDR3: TGTGCCAGCAGCTTAGGCCGGGTACTAGCGGGAGTCACCCAGTACTTC.

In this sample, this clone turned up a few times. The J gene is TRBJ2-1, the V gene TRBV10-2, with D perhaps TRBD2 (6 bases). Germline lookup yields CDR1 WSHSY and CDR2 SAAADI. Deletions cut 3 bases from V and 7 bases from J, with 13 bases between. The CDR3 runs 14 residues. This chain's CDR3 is CASSDSEEGNEQFF. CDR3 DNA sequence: TGCGCCAGCAGTGATTCTGAGGAGGGAAATGAGCAGTTCTTC.

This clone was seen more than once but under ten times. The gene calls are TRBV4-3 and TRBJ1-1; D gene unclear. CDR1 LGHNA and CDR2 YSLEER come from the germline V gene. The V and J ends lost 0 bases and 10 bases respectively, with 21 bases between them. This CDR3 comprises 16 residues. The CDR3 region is CASSQDEARTVPLAFF. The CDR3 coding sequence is TGCGCCAGCAGCCAAGATGAAGCCCGAACGGTTCCTCTAGCTTTCTTT.

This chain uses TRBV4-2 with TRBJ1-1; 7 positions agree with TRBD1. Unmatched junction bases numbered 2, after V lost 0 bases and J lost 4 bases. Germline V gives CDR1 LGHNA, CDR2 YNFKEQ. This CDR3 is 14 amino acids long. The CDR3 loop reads CASSQDYRGTEAFF. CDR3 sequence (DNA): TGTGCCAGCAGCCAAGATTACAGGGGCACTGAAGCTTTCTTT.

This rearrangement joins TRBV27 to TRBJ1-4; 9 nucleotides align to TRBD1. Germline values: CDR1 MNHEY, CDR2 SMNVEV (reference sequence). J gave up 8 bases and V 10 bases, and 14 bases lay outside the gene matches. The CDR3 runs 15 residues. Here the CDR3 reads CATGRDRDLKEKLFF. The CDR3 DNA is TGTGCCACCGGCCGGGACAGGGATTTAAAAGAAAAACTGTTTTTT.